This TCR beta chain was sequenced for a study of T cells in Graves' hyperthyroidism and ophthalmopathy (dated by TCRdb to the late 2010s). Broadly, across the study: Peripheral blood was sampled at the time of initial diagnosis, prior to any treatment. TCR V-J signatures able to tell the groups apart were searched for in a discovery cohort of 95 or so patients, of whom over 40 had Graves' ophthalmopathy and roughly 59 had stable Graves' hyperthyroidism. TCR Vbeta CDR3 sequencing of fewer than 150 peripheral blood samples (under 45 ophthalmopathy, some 75 hyperthyroidism and approximately 17 progressor patients) is reported in the paper. Prospective prediction of ophthalmopathy was tested in an independent validation cohort of fewer than 20 hyperthyroidism patients and some 17 patients who later progressed to ophthalmopathy. The study also compared thyroid tissue and blood T-cell repertoires from more than 5 Graves' hyperthyroidism patients. The 85 to 100 discovery patients were randomly split 7:3 into training and test sets. After blood sampling, hyperthyroidism patients were treated with methimazole at a starting dose of 30 mg daily, and ophthalmopathy patients were treated with high-dose intravenous methylprednisolone.

Moderately to severely active disease, a Clinical Activity Score of at least 3, a NOSPECS grade of at least 4, and a duration under 3 months were present in ophthalmopathy patients. Exclusion was applied to patients with uncontrolled infections, other autoimmune diseases, pregnancy or lactation. Clinical symptoms, serum thyroxine and TRAb, thyroid ultrasound, and orbital computed tomography formed the basis for the diagnoses. PBMCs were isolated from 10 ml of fresh peripheral blood by Ficoll-Paque density gradient centrifugation. Total RNA was extracted using Trizol reagent, and RNA quality was assessed on an Agilent 2100 Bioanalyzer. Trimming accounts for 3 bases at V and 4 bases at J, while the number of junction bases matched to no gene is 9. CDR3 length: 16 amino acids, cysteine to phenylalanine. CDR3 DNA only is kept here, 48 bases in frame from base 1. CDR1 and CDR2 were assigned from the germline V gene (reference sequence) as SEHNR and FQNEAQ.

This clonotype was recorded at least ten times. Its antigen target is currently unknown. Per-base quality was not reported, and no clone a single base away is much larger than it. TCR beta CDR3 regions were amplified from RNA transcripts. A first-round RT-PCR of the TCR CDR3 used the HTBI primer set with the Qiagen OneStep RT-PCR kit. Libraries were constructed in a second round of multiplex PCR, after which size selection and purification were performed. The libraries were sequenced on an Illumina HiSeq2000 using paired-end 100 bp reads. The paper's processing steps were these. Raw data were processed with SOAPnuke, discarding reads with adapters, uncalled bases, mean Phred below 15, or no exact constant-primer or identifier match. High-quality paired reads were merged using COPE v1.2.5, and each unique nucleotide sequence was defined as a clonotype. MiTCR v1.1 was used to align the clonotypes against IMGT TRBV, TRBD and TRBJ reference segments. Only V-J combinations with frequency above 0.0001, covering about 99% of repertoires, were analysed. A TCS score was defined as the ratio between F50 (clonal expansion) and ExV (chaos), using BLOSUM62-based TCRdist between CDR3 peptides within each V-J. Welch's t-statistics and random forest reduced just over 500 V-J features to fewer than 15, which were used in a naive Bayes classifier (R e1071). TCRdb reprocessed the public reads (quality trimming at Q25 with fastp, clone calling with MiXCR) and kept in-frame beta chains. Duplicate CDR3 protein sequences are folded into a single record with the most common DNA and genes. The V and J calls come from TCRdb's annotation, not from the publication. The sample includes over 500,000 distinct CDR3 sequences, with roughly a sixth observed a single time. Around 17% of the sample is taken by the ten largest.

The study at large found these results: No statistical method was used to fix the sample size in advance, and group allocation was not hidden from the investigators. During validation, the model predicted progression to ophthalmopathy a median of around 6 months ahead of onset, with approximately 71% sensitivity and 72.22% specificity. Blood samples also contained most of the expanded thyroid clonotypes (frequency above 0.001), which suggests that blood repertoires may reflect thyroid immune responses. A 13 V-J signature model separated ophthalmopathy from stable hyperthyroidism, with around 91% sensitivity and about 81% specificity in cross-validation and 80%/75% in testing.

Sequenced sample: blood. Recombination joined TRBV7-9 with TRBJ2-7; TRBD2 lines up with 10 middle nucleotides. This sequence originates from a woman between 18 and 29 years old with Graves' ophthalmopathy. The DNA sequence reads TGTGCCAGCAGCTTCCCCCAGACTAGCGGGCTTTACGAGCAGTACTTC. Translated, this is CASSFPQTSGLYEQYF.